This T cell receptor (beta chain) was identified during a study of OX40 agonist ivuxolimab in advanced cancers. Assay: immunoSEQ multiplex PCR; the TCRdb copy retains only in-frame clones and omits some. Of roughly 71,000 clones listed, about 90% are singletons. Germline V gene sequence: CDR1 MDHEN, CDR2 SYDVKM. The CDR3 spans 16 residues. With 5 bases clipped from V and 9 bases from J, the junction kept 11 bases outside the gene matches. Worth noting for this clone: Its antigen is unidentified.

Points from the study as a whole: Low clonal expansion, among the lowest seen, marked partial responders at 0.1-3.0 mg/kg.

This clonotype was obtained from an adult with an advanced solid tumor such as melanoma, head and neck, liver or kidney cancer. The sample in question was CD4+ or CD8+ T cells sorted from blood, obtained in a trial of the OX40 agonist ivuxolimab. This chain connects TRBV28 to TRBJ2-1, with TRBD2 identical over 12 bases. The CDR3 coding sequence is TGTGCCAGCAGTGCTCTAGCGGGAGGGGTTTACGGTGAGCAGTTCTTC. Its protein product is CASSALAGGVYGEQFF.